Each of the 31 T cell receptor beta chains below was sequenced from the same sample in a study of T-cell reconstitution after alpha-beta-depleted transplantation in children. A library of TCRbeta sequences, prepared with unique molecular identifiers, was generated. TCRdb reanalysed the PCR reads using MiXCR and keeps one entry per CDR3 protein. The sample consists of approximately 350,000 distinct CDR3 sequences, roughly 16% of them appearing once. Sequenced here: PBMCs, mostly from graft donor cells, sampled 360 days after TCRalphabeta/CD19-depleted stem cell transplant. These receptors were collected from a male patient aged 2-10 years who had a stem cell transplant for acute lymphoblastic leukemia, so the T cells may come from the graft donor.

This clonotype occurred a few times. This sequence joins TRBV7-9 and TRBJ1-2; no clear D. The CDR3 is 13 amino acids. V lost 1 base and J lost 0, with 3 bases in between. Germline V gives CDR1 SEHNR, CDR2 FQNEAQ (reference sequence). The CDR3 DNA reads TGTGCCAGCAGCTTAGGAACTAACTATGGCTACACCTTC. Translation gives CASSLGTNYGYTF. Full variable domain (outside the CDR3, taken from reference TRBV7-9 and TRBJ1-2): DTGVSQNPRHKITKRGQNVTFRCDPISEHNRLYWYRQTLGQGPEFLTYFQNEAQLEKSRLLSDRFSAERPKGSFSTLEIQRTEQGDSAMYLCASSLGTNYGYTFGSGTRLTVV.

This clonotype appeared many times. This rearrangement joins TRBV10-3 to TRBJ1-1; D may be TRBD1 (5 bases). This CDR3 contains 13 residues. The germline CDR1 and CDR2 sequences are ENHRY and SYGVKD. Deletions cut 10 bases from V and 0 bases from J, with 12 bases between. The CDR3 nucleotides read TGTGCCACCGACAGAGGCATGAACACTGAAGCTTTCTTT. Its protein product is CATDRGMNTEAFF.

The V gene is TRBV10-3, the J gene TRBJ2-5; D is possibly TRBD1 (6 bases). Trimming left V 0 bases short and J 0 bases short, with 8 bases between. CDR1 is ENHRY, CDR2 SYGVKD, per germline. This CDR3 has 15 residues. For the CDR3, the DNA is TGTGCCATCAGTGAGTCCAGGACAGACCAAGAGACCCAGTACTTC. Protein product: CAISESRTDQETQYF.

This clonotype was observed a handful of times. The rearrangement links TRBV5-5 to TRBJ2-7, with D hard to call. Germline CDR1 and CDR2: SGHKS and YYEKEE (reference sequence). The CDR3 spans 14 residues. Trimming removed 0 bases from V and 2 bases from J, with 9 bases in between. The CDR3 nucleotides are TGTGCCAGCAGCTTGGGTAGGTTTGCCTACGAGCAGTACTTC. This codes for CASSLGRFAYEQYF.

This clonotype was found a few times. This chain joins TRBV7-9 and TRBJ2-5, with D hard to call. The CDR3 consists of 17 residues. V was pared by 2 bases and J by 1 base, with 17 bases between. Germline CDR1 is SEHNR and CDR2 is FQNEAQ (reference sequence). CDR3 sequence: CASSLKATRNSQETQYF. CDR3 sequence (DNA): TGTGCCAGCAGCTTAAAGGCCACGAGAAACAGCCAAGAGACCCAGTACTTC.

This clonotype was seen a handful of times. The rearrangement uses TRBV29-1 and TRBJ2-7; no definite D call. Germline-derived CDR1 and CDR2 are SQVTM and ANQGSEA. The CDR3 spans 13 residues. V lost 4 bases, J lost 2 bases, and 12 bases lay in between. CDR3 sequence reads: CSVVPPPTYEQYF. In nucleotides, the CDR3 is TGCAGCGTTGTGCCTCCCCCCACCTACGAGCAGTACTTC.

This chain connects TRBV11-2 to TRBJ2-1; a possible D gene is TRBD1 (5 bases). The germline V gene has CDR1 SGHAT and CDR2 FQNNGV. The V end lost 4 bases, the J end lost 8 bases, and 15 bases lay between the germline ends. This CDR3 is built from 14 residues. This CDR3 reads CASSSRGWGYEQFF. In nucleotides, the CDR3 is TGTGCCAGCAGCTCCCGCGGCTGGGGCTATGAGCAGTTCTTC.

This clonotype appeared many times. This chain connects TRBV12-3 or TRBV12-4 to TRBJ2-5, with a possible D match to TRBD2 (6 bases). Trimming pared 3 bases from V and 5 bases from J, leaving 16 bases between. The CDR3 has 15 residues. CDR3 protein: CASSFNGGARETQYF. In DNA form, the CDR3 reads TGTGCCAGCAGTTTCAACGGAGGGGCCAGGGAGACCCAGTACTTC.

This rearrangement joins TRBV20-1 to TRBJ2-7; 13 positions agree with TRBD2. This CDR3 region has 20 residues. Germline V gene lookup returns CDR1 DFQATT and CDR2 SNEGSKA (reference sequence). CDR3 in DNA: TGCAGGGACCCAGGACTAGCGGGAGAAGGCGGATTTTGGGTTTCCTACGAGCAGTACTTC. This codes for CRDPGLAGEGGFWVSYEQYF.

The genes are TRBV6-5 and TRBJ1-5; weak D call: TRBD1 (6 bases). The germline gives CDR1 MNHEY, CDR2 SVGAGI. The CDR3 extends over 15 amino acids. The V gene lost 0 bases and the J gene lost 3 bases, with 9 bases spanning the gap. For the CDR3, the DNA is TGTGCCAGCAGTTACTCGACAGGTACCAATCAGCCCCAGCATTTT. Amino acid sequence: CASSYSTGTNQPQHF.

As DNA, the CDR3 is TGTGCCAGCGCCCTTGGACAGAAAGCCTCCTACGAGCAGTACTTC. This codes for CASALGQKASYEQYF. V is TRBV27 and J is TRBJ2-7, with D possibly TRBD1 on 6 matching bases. This CDR3 has 15 amino acids. Per the germline V gene, CDR1 is MNHEY and CDR2 is SMNVEV (reference sequence). Trimming took off 8 bases at V and 0 bases at J, with 17 bases between the two ends.

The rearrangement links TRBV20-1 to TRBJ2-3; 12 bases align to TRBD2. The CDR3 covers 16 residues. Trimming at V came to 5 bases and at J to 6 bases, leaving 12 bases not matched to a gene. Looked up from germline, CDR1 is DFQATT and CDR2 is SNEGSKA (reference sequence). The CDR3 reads CSAGGTSGRRWDTQYF. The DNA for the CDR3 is TGCAGTGCTGGGGGAACTAGCGGGAGGAGATGGGATACGCAGTATTTT.

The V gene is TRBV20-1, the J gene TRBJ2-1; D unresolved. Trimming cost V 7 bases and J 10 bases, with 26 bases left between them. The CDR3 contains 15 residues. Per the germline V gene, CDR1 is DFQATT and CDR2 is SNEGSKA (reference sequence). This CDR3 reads CSVWLPQAKLGEQFF. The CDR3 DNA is TGCAGTGTTTGGTTGCCCCAAGCTAAACTGGGCGAGCAGTTCTTC.

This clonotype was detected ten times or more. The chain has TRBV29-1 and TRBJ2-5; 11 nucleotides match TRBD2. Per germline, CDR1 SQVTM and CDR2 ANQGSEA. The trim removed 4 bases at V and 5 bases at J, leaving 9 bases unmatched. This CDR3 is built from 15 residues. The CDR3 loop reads CSVVTSGSILETQYF. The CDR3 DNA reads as TGCAGCGTTGTAACTAGCGGGAGCATATTGGAGACCCAGTACTTC.

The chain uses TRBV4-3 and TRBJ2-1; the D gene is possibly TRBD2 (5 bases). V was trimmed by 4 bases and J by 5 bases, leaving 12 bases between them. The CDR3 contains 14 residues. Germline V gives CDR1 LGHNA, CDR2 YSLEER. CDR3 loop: CASSPEVLDNEQFF. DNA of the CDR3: TGCGCCAGCAGCCCGGAGGTATTGGACAATGAGCAGTTCTTC.

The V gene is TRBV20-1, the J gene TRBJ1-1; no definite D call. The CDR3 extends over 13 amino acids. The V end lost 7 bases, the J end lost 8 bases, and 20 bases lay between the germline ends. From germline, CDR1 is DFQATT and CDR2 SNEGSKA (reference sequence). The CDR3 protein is CSVFAGRGWEAFF. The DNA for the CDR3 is TGCAGTGTTTTCGCGGGTCGCGGGTGGGAAGCTTTCTTT.

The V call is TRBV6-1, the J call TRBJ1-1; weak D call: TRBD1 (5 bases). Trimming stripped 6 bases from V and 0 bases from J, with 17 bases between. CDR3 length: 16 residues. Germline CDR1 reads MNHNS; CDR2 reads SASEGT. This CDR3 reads CASSHRRGGMNTEAFF. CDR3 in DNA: TGTGCCAGCAGCCACCGGCGGGGGGGGATGAACACTGAAGCTTTCTTT.

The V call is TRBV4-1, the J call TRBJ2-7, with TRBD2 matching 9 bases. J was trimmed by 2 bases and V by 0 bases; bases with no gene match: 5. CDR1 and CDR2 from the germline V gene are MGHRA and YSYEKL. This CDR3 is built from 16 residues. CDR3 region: CASSQEASGITYEQYF. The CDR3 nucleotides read TGCGCCAGCAGCCAAGAAGCTAGCGGGATTACCTACGAGCAGTACTTC.

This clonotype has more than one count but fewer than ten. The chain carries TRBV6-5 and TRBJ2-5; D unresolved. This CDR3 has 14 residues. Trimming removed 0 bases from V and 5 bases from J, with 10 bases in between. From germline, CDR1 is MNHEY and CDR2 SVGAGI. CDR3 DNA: TGTGCCAGCAGTTACTCGTCGATCCGGGAGACCCAGTACTTC. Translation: CASSYSSIRETQYF.

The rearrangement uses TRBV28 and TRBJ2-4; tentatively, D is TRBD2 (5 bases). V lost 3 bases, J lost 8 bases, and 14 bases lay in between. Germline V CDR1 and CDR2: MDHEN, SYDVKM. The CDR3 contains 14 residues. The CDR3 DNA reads TGTGCCAGCAGTTTCCGGTGGATCGGGGACATTCAGTACTTC. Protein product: CASSFRWIGDIQYF.

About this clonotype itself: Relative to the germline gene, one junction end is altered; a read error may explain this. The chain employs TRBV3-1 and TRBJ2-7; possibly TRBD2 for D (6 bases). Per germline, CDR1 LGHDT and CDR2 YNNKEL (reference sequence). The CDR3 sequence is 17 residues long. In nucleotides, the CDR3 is TGTGCCTGCAGTCCGGGAGCGTGGCTAGGGACTTCCTACGAGCAGTACTTC. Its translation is CACSPGAWLGTSYEQYF.

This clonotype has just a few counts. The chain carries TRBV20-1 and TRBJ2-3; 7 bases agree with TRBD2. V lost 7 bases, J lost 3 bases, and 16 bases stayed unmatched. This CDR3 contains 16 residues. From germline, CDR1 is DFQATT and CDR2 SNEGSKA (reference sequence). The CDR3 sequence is CSGLTGLAETTDTQYF. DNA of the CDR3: TGCAGTGGTTTAACGGGGCTAGCGGAAACTACAGATACGCAGTATTTT.

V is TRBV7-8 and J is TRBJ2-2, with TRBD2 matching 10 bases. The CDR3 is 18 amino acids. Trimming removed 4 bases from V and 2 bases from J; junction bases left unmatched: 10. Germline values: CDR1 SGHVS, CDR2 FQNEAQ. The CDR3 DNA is TGTGCCAGCAGCTCTATTTTAGCGGGAGGCTATAACACCGGGGAGCTGTTTTTT. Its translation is CASSSILAGGYNTGELFF.

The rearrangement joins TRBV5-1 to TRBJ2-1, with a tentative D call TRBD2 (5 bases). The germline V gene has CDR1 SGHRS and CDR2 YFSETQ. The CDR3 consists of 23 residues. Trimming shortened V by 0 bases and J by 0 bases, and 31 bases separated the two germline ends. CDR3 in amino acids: CASSLAYIVSRRKASASYNEQFF. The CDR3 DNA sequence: TGCGCCAGCAGCTTGGCATATATCGTTTCCAGGAGGAAAGCTAGTGCCTCCTACAATGAGCAGTTCTTC.

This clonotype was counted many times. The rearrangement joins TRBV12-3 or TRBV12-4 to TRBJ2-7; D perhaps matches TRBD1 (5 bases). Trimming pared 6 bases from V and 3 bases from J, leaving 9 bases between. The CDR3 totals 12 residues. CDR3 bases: TGTGCCAGCAGAGACAGCTTCTACGAGCAGTACTTC. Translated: CASRDSFYEQYF.

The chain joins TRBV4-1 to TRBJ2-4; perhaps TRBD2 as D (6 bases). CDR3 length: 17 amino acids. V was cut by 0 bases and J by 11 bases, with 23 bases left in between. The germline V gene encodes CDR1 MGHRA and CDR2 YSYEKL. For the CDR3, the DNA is TGCGCCAGCAGCCAAGATCGGAGGGGACTGGACGTTAAGGTTCAGTACTTC. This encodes CASSQDRRGLDVKVQYF.

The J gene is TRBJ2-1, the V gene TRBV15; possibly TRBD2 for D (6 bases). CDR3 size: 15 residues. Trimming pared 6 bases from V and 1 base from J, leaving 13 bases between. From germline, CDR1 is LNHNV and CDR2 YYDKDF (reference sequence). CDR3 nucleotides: TGTGCCACCAGACGGACTACTCTGTCCTACAATGAGCAGTTCTTC. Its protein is CATRRTTLSYNEQFF.

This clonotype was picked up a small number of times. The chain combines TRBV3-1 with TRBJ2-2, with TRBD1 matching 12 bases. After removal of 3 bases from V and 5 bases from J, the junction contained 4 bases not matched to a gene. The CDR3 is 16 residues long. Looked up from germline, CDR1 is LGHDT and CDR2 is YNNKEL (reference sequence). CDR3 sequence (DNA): TGTGCCAGCAGCCAGGGGACAGGGGGCAGGACCGGGGAGCTGTTTTTT. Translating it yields CASSQGTGGRTGELFF.

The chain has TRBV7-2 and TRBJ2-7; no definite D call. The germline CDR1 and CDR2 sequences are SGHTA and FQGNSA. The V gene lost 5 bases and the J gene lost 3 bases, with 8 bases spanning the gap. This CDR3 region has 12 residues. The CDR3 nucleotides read TGTGCCAGCAGCGCCCGCTACTACGAGCAGTACTTC. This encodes CASSARYYEQYF.

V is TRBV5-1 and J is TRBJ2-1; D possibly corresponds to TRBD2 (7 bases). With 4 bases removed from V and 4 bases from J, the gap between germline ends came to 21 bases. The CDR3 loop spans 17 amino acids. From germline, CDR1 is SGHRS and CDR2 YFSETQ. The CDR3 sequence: CASSLTPPGEGYNEQFF. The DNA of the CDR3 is TGCGCCAGCAGCCTGACCCCACCAGGGGAGGGGTACAATGAGCAGTTCTTC.

In nucleotides, the CDR3 is TGTGCCAGCAGTTCCCCTCTAGCGGGAGGGCCCCAGCAGTTCTTC. Protein product: CASSSPLAGGPQQFF. This rearrangement joins TRBV28 to TRBJ2-1; TRBD2 matches 12 bases. The V gene end was trimmed by 4 bases and the J gene end by 11 bases; junction bases not matched to a gene: 9. This CDR3 spans 15 amino acids. From germline, CDR1 is MDHEN and CDR2 SYDVKM.